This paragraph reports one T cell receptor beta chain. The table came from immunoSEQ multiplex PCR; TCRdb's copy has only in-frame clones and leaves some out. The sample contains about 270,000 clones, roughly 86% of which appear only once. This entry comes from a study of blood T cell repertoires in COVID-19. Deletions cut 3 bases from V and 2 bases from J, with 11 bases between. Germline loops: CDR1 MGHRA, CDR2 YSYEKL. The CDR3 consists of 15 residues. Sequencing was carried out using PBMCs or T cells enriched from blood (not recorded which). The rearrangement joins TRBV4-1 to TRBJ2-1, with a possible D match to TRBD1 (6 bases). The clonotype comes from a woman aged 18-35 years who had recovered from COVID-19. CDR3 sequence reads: CASSHTGLAYNEQFF. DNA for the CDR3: TGCGCCAGCAGCCATACAGGGCTGGCCTACAATGAGCAGTTCTTC.